One sample yielded the 11 T cell receptor beta chains listed below, sequenced in a study of blood T cell repertoires in COVID-19. The assay was immunoSEQ multiplex PCR, and TCRdb's table has in-frame clones only and misses some. The table includes approximately 180,000 clones, 70% to 90% detected once. Source material: peripheral blood. The source is a human donor with active or convalescent COVID-19. The donor label of this sample is uncertain.

This clone has just one count. The chain uses TRBV5-4 and TRBJ2-3, with a possible D match to TRBD2 (7 bases). This CDR3 is built from 19 residues. The V gene's germline CDR1 is SGHNT and CDR2 YYREEE (reference sequence). V gave up 0 bases and J gave up 0 bases, with 20 bases separating them. The CDR3 reads CASSLDAGAGPGSTDTQYF. CDR3 sequence (DNA): TGTGCCAGCAGCTTGGATGCGGGGGCAGGGCCCGGCAGCACAGATACGCAGTATTTT.

The CDR3 nucleotides read TGTGCCAGCAGTCATGGACAGACACCCTACGAGCAGTACTTC. It is translated as CASSHGQTPYEQYF. This chain links TRBV6-6 with TRBJ2-7, with a tentative D call TRBD1 (6 bases). There are 14 residues in the CDR3. V was clipped by 5 bases and J by 2 bases, with 13 bases between them. Per the germline V gene, CDR1 is MNHNY and CDR2 is SVGAGI (reference sequence).

The chain combines TRBV7-3 with TRBJ2-2; 10 nucleotides match TRBD1. Germline V lookup: CDR1 SGHTA, CDR2 FQGTGA. V gave up 7 bases and J gave up 5 bases; unmatched junction bases: 16. This CDR3 has 18 amino acids. For the CDR3, the DNA is TGTGCCAGCACTCAGAAATGGTGGGACAGGGGAATGACCGGGGAGCTGTTTTTT. It translates to CASTQKWWDRGMTGELFF.

The chain couples TRBV15 to TRBJ2-1, with 8 bases fitting TRBD2. Germline-derived CDR1 and CDR2 are LNHNV and YYDKDF (reference sequence). V lost 11 bases, J lost 9 bases, and 18 bases stayed unmatched. The CDR3 spans 15 residues. The CDR3 here is CASSIVAGPTGEQFF. The CDR3 region has the DNA TGTGCCTCCTCTATCGTAGCGGGGCCTACAGGTGAGCAGTTCTTC. Using reference TRBV15 and TRBJ2-1 for the parts outside the CDR3, the full variable domain is DAMVIQNPRYQVTQFGKPVTLSCSQTLNHNVMYWYQQKSSQAPKLLFHYYDKDFNNEADTPDNFQSRRPNTSFCFLDIRSPGLGDTAMYLCASSIVAGPTGEQFFGPGTRLTVL.

This chain joins TRBV18 and TRBJ2-2, with TRBD2 identical over 9 bases. Germline CDR1 is KGHSH and CDR2 is LQKENI. The CDR3 extends over 14 amino acids. V was clipped by 2 bases and J by 7 bases; unmatched bases: 2. The CDR3 DNA reads TGTGCCAGCTCACCAGAGACTAGCGGCGGGGAGCTGTTTTTT. The encoded protein is CASSPETSGGELFF.

The rearrangement joins TRBV27 to TRBJ2-7, with 9 bases fitting TRBD1. V lost 3 bases to trimming and J lost 4 bases; unmatched junction nucleotides: 13. The V gene's germline CDR1 is MNHEY and CDR2 SMNVEV (reference sequence). The CDR3 extends over 17 amino acids. In DNA form, the CDR3 reads TGTGCCAGCAGTTTCACAAATTTTCTGGACAGGGGATACGAGCAGTACTTC. It is translated as CASSFTNFLDRGYEQYF.

V is TRBV7-9 and J is TRBJ2-3, with a possible D match to TRBD2 (6 bases). V lost 6 bases to trimming and J lost 6 bases, with 19 bases between them. CDR1 and CDR2 from the germline V gene are SEHNR and FQNEAQ (reference sequence). This CDR3 region has 15 residues. DNA for the CDR3: TGTGCCAGCAGACCGCGGGGTTCCAGATTCGATACGCAGTATTTT. It encodes CASRPRGSRFDTQYF.

This clone appeared a few times. V is TRBV13 and J is TRBJ2-7, with no clear D. The CDR3 loop spans 13 amino acids. The V end was cut by 0 bases, the J end by 5 bases, with 8 bases between. Looked up from germline, CDR1 is PRHDT and CDR2 is FYEKMQ (reference sequence). CDR3 coding DNA: TGTGCCAGCAGCTTAGGTCAATCAAACGAGCAGTACTTC. Translation gives CASSLGQSNEQYF.

The V and J genes are TRBV5-4 and TRBJ1-1; 7 nucleotides match TRBD1. The CDR3 contains 16 residues. V shed 0 bases and J 1 base; nucleotides not matched to a gene: 6. Germline CDR1 and CDR2: SGHNT and YYREEE (reference sequence). Written as DNA, the CDR3 is TGTGCCAGCAGCTTGGATCCGACAGGGAGGAACACTGAAGCTTTCTTT. Translated: CASSLDPTGRNTEAFF.

The chain recombines TRBV7-3 with TRBJ2-6; a possible D gene is TRBD2 (7 bases). V lost 1 base to trimming and J lost 4 bases, with 20 bases between them. The CDR3 runs 19 residues. Germline CDR1 SGHTA, CDR2 FQGTGA. The CDR3 reads CASSLKSSRGAAGANVLTF. DNA for the CDR3: TGTGCCAGCAGCTTAAAGTCTTCCCGGGGGGCTGCCGGGGCCAACGTCCTGACTTTC.

The J gene is TRBJ2-5, the V gene TRBV5-4; D might be TRBD1 (6 bases). Between the trimmed V and J ends, which lost 0 bases and 4 bases, there was a span of 7 bases. Per germline, CDR1 SGHNT and CDR2 YYREEE (reference sequence). This CDR3 has 13 amino acids. CDR3 amino acids: CASSLAGAETQYF. The CDR3 nucleotides are TGTGCCAGCAGCTTGGCAGGGGCAGAGACCCAGTACTTC.